This T cell receptor (beta chain) was captured by sequencing in a study of human T cells and chemical hapten exposure. V was shortened by 2 bases and J by 2 bases, with 6 bases between the two germline ends. The CDR3 runs to 13 residues. Germline CDR1 is KGHSH and CDR2 is LQKENI. The library tagged each cDNA molecule with unique molecular identifiers. Per the study methods: Sample-level TCR yields exhibited a median of approximately 96,000, with a range of roughly 20,000 to 700,000. TCRdb reprocessed the RACE reads with MiXCR, giving one entry per CDR3 protein. For this entry, the V and J calls and clone size follow TCRdb and not the study's own pipeline. The sample records 65,000 to 90,000 distinct CDR3 sequences, 6.5% to 8% being singletons. Regarding time point: patch test 2, 6 weeks after DPC sensitization. Treatment reported: therapeutic diphenylcyclopropenone sensitization with weekly scalp DPC.

Study-wide results and limits: PT1 expanded TCR counts and patch test score correlated positively.

This clonotype was counted between two and nine times. Antigen specificity is unknown. The specimen comprised whole blood, sampled in connection with sensitization to the hapten diphenylcyclopropenone (DPC). The rearrangement uses TRBV18 and TRBJ1-1; no clear D gene. The TCR comes from a woman between 25 and 40 years old with alopecia areata. Some clones in this sample may be carry-over from other donors' samples. For the CDR3, the DNA is TGTGCCAGCTCACCATCCGGCAACACTGAAGCTTTCTTT. Protein sequence: CASSPSGNTEAFF.